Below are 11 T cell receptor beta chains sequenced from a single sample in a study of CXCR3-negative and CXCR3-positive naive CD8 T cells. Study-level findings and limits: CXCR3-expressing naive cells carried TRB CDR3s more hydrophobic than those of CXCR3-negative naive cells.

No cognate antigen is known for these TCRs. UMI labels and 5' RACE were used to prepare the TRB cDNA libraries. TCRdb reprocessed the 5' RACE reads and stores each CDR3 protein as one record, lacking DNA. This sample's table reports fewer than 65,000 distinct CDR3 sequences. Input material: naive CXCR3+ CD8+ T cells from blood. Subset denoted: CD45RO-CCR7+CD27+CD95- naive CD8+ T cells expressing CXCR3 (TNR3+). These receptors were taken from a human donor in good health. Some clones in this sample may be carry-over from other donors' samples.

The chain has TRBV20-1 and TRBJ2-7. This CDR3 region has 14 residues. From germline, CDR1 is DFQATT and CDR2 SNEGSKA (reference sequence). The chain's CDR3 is CSARDGTGVYEQYF.

The CDR3 reads CASSPEVAANEQFF. The chain joins TRBV7-2 to TRBJ2-1; TCRdb calls TRBD1, which cannot be checked without DNA. Looked up from germline, CDR1 is SGHTA and CDR2 is FQGNSA. The CDR3 spans 14 residues. The complete variable domain, with remaining parts taken from reference TRBV7-2 and TRBJ2-1, reads GAGVSQSPSNKVTEKGKDVELRCDPISGHTALYWYRQSLGQGLEFLIYFQGNSAPDKSGLPSDRFSAERTGGSVSTLTIQRTQQEDSAVYLCASSPEVAANEQFFGPGTRLTVL.

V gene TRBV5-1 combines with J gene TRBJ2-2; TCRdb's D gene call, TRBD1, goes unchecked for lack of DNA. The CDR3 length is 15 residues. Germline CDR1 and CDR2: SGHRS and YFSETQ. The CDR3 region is CASSSWTDFTGELFF.

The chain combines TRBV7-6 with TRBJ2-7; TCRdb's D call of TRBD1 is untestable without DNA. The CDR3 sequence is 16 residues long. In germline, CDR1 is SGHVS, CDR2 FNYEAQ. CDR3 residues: CASSPQGGPDSYEQYF.

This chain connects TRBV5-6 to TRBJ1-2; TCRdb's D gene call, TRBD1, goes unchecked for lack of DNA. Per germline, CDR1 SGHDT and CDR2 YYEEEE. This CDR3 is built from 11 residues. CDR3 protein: CASSPGDGYTF.

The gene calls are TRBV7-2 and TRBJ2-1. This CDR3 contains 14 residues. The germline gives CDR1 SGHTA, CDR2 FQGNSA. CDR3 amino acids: CASSYGGDYNEQFF. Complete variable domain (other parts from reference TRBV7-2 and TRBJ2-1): GAGVSQSPSNKVTEKGKDVELRCDPISGHTALYWYRQSLGQGLEFLIYFQGNSAPDKSGLPSDRFSAERTGGSVSTLTIQRTQQEDSAVYLCASSYGGDYNEQFFGPGTRLTVL.

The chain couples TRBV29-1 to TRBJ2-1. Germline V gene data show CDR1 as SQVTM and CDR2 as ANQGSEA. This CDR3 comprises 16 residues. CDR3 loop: CSVVVLSVSSYNEQFF.

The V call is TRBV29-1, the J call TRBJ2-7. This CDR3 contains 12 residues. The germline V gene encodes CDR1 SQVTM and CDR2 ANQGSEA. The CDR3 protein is CSVEISPYEQYF.

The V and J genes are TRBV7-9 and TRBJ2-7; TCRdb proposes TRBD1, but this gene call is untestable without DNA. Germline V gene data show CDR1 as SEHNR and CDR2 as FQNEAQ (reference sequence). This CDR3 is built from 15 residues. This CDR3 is CASSQGTGEFYEQYF.

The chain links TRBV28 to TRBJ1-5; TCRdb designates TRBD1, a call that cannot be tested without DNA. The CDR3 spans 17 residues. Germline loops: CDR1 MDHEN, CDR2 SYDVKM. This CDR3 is CASSPGTGLYSNQPQHF.

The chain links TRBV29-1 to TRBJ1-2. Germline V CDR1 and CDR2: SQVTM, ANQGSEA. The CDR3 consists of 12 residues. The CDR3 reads CSAAVVNYGYTF.